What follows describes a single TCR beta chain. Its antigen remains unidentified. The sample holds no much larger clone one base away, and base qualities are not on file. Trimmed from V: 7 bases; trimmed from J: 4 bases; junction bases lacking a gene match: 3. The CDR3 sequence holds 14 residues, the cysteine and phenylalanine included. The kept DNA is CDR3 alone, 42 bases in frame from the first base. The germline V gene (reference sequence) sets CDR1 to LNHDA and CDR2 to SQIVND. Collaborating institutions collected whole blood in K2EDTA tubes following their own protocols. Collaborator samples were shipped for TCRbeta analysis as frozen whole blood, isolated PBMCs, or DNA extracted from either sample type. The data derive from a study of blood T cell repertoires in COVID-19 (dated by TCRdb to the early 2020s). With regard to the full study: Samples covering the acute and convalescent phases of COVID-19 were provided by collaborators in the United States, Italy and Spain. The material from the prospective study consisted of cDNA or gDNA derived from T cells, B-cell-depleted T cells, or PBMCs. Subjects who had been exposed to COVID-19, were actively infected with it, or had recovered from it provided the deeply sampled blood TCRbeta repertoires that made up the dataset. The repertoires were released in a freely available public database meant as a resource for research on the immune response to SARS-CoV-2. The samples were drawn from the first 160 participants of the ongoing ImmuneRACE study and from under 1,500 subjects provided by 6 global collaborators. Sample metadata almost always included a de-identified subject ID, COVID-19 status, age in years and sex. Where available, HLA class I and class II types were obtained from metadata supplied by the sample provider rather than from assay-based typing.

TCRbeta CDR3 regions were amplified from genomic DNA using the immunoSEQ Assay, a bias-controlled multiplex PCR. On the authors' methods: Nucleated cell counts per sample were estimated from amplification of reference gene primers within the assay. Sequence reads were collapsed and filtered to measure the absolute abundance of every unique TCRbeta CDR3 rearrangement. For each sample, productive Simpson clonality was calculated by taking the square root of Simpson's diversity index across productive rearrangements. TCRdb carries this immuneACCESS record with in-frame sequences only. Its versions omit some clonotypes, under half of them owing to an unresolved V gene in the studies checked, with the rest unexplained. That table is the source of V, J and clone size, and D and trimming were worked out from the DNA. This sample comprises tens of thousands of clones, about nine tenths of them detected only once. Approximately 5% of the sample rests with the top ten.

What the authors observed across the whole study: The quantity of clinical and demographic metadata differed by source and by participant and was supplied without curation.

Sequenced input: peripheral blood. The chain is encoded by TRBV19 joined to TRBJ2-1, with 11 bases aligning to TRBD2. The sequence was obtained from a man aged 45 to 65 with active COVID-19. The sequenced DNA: TGTGCCAGTACCATAGCGGGAGGGTACAATGAGCAGTTCTTC. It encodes CASTIAGGYNEQFF. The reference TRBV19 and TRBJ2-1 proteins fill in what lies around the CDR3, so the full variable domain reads DGGITQSPKYLFRKEGQNVTLSCEQNLNHDAMYWYRQDPGQGLRLIYYSQIVNDFQKGDIAEGYSVSREKKESFPLTVTSAQKNPTAFYLCASTIAGGYNEQFFGPGTRLTVL.